The source of this TCR beta chain is a study of Ad26.COV2.S vaccination and SARS-CoV-2 variants. Study-wide points: Ad26.COV2.S recipients had broader spike-specific TCRs (P = 0.0014).

V was clipped by 5 bases and J by 6 bases, with 10 bases between them. CDR3 size: 12 residues. Germline CDR1 and CDR2: KGHDR and SFDVKD. The treatment denotes: some 20 received Ad26.COV2.S at low or high dose, single or two shots; about five received placebo; per-sample allocation not given. Following the first vaccine or placebo injection, samples were taken on day 63. Clones were sequenced by immunoSEQ multiplex PCR, and TCRdb holds only the in-frame ones, with some missing. The sample yields 380,000 or so clones, 86% seen once. Remarks on this clone: No antigen is known for it.

The TCR originated in a person between 18 and 60 years old who received the Ad26.COV2.S COVID-19 vaccine or a placebo. The chain joins TRBV24-1 to TRBJ2-7; D unclear. The starting material was peripheral blood, obtained in a trial of Ad26.COV2.S vaccine versus placebo. The CDR3 DNA follows: TGTGCCACCAGTGCTGGGTTGGGCGAGCAGTACTTC. It is translated as CATSAGLGEQYF.